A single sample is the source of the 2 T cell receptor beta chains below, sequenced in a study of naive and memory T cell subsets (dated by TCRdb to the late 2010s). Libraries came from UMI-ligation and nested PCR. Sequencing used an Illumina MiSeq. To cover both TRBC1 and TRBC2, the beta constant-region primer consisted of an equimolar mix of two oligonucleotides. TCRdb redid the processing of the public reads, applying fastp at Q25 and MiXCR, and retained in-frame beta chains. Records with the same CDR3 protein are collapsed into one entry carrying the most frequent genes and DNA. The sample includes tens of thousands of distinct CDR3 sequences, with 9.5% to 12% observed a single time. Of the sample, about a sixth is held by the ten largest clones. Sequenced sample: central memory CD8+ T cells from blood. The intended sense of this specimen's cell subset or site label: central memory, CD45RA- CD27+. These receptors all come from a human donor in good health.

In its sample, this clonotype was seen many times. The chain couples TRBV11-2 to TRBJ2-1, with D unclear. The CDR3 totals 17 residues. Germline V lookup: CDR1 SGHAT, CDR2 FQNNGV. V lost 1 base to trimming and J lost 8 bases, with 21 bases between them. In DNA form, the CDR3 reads TGTGCCAGCAGCTTAGGAAGGGCTCGGCTAGTAATGGATGAGCAGTTCTTC. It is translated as CASSLGRARLVMDEQFF.

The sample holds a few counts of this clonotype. The CDR3 nucleotides read TGTGCCAGCAGCCCCTCGACTAGCGGGAGATACACAGATACGCAGTATTTT. Translation gives CASSPSTSGRYTDTQYF. The chain is built from TRBV11-2 and TRBJ2-3, with 12 bases fitting TRBD2. The CDR3 runs to 17 residues. Germline assignment: CDR1 SGHAT and CDR2 FQNNGV. V lost 5 bases and J lost 2; bases outside the gene matches: 8.